The entry below gives a single TCR beta chain sequence along with its context. The source of the sample is a study of blood T cell repertoires in COVID-19. In the study overall: Samples representing acute and convalescent COVID-19 were sourced from the United States, Italy and Spain.

Between the trimmed V and J ends, which lost 5 bases and 4 bases, there was a span of 17 bases. Germline CDR1 reads MDHEN; CDR2 reads SYDVKM. The CDR3 consists of 15 residues. Per the study methods: By means of reference gene primer amplification, nucleated cell counts were estimated. Some clones are missing from TCRdb's copy, which holds only in-frame ones; the method was immunoSEQ multiplex PCR. V, J and clone size derive from that table, while D and trimming were established from the DNA sequence. This sample has about 100,000 clones, with about 86% found just once. The source of this sequence is a man of 80 years or more with acute or convalescent COVID-19. J is TRBJ1-2 and V is TRBV28; TRBD1 might be the D (5 bases). The specimen was peripheral blood. CDR3 amino acids: CASSPPQVWGYGYTF. The CDR3 coding sequence is TGTGCCAGCAGTCCCCCACAGGTGTGGGGCTATGGCTACACCTTC.